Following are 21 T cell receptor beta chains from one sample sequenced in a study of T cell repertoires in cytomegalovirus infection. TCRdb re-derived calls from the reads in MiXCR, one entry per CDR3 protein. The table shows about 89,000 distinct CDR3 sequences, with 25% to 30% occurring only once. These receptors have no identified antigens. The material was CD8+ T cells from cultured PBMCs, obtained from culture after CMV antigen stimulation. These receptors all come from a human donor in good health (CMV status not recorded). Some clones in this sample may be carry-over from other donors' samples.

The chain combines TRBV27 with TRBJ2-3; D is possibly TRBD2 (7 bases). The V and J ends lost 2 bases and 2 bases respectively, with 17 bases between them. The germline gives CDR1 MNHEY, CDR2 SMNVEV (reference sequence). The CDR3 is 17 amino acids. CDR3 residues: CASSLRGAGTITDTQYF. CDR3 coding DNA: TGTGCCAGCAGTTTACGGGGGGCCGGGACAATCACAGATACGCAGTATTTT.

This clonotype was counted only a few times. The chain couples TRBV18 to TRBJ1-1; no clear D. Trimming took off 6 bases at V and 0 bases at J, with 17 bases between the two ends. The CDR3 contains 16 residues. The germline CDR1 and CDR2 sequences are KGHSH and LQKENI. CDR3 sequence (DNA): TGTGCCAGCTCCCCTACTGATTATGGACTGAACACTGAAGCTTTCTTT. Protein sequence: CASSPTDYGLNTEAFF.

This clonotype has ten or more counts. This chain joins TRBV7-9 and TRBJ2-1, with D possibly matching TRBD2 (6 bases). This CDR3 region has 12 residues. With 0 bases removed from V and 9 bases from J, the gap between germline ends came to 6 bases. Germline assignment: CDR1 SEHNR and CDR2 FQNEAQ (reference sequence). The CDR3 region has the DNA TGTGCCAGCAGCTTAGCCGGGGGTGAGCAGTTCTTC. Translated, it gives CASSLAGGEQFF.

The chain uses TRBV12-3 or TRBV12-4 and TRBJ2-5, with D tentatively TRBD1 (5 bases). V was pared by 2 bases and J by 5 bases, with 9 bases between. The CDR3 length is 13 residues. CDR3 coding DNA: TGTGCCAGCAGTTTATCCAGGGCGGAGACCCAGTACTTC. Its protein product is CASSLSRAETQYF.

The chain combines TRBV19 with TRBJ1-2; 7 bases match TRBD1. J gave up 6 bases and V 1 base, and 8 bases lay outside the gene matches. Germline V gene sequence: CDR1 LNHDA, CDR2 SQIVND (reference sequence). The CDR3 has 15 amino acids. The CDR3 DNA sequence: TGTGCCAGTAGTATAGGTACAGGGGCTAGTAATGGCTACACCTTC. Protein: CASSIGTGASNGYTF.

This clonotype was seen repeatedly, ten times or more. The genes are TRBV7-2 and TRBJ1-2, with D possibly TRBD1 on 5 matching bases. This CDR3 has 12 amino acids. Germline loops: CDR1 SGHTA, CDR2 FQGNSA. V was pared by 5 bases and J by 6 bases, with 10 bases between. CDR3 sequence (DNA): TGTGCCAGCAGCCCGAAGACAGATGGCTACACCTTC. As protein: CASSPKTDGYTF.

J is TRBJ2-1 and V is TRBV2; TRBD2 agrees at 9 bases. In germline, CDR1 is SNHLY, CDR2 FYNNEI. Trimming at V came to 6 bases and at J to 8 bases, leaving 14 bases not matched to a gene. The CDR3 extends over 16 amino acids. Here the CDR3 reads CASRDPSGEGGYEQFF. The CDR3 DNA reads TGTGCCAGCAGGGATCCTAGCGGGGAAGGTGGCTATGAGCAGTTCTTC.

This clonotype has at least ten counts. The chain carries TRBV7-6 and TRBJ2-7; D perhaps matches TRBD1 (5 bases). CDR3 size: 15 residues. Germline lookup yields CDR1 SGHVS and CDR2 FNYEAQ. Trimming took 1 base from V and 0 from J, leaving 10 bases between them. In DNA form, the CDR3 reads TGTGCCAGCAGCTTAGAATCAGGGTACTCCTACGAGCAGTACTTC. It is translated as CASSLESGYSYEQYF. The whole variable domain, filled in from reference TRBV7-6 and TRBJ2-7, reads GAGVSQSPRYKVTKRGQDVALRCDPISGHVSLYWYRQALGQGPEFLTYFNYEAQQDKSGLPNDRFSAERPEGSISTLTIQRTEQRDSAMYRCASSLESGYSYEQYFGPGTRLTVT.

CDR3 bases: TGTGCCAGCAGCTCCCCAAACAGGGAAGGCTACACCTTC. This sequence encodes CASSSPNREGYTF. V and J are TRBV7-6 and TRBJ1-2, with D perhaps matching TRBD1 (6 bases). This CDR3 has 13 residues. Germline V CDR1 and CDR2: SGHVS, FNYEAQ. The V end was cut by 4 bases, the J end by 8 bases, with 14 bases between.

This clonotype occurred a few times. CDR3 sequence reads: CASSLGGEQGANGYTF. CDR3 nucleotides: TGTGCCAGCAGCTTAGGAGGGGAACAGGGGGCAAATGGCTACACCTTC. The chain employs TRBV7-9 and TRBJ1-2; 9 nucleotides align to TRBD1. CDR3 size: 16 residues. Germline V gene sequence: CDR1 SEHNR, CDR2 FQNEAQ (reference sequence). V dropped 1 base and J dropped 6; count of bases not matched to a gene: 9.

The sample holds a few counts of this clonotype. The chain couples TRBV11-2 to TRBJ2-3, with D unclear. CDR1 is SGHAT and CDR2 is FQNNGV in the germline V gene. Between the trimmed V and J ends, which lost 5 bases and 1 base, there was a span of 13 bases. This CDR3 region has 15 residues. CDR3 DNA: TGTGCCAGCAGCCCCACGAATTACCGCACAGATACGCAGTATTTT. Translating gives CASSPTNYRTDTQYF.

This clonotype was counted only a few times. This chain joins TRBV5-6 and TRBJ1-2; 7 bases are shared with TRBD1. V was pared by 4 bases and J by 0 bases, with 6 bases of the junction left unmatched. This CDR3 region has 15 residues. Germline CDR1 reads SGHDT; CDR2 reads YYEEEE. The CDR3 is CASSRTGETNYGYTF. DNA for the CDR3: TGTGCCAGCAGCCGGACAGGCGAAACTAACTATGGCTACACCTTC.

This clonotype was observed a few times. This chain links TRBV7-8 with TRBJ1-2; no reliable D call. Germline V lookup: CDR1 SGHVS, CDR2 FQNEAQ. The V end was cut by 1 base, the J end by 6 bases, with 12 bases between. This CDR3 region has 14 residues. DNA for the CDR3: TGTGCCAGCAGCTTAGTGATTAACGGGGATGGCTACACCTTC. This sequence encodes CASSLVINGDGYTF.

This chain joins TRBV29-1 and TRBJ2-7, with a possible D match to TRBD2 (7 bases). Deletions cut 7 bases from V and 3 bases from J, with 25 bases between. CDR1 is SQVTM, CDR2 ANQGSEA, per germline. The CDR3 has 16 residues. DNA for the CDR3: TGCAGCGCCCCAGGGGCCCGGACTAGAACTGTCTACGAGCAGTACTTC. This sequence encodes CSAPGARTRTVYEQYF.

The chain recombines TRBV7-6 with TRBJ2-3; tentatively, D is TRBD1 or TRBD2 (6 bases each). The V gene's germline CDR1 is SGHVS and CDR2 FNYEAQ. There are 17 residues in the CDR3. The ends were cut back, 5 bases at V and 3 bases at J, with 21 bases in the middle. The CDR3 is CASSQRTARGATDTQYF. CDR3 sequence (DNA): TGTGCCAGCAGCCAACGGACAGCCCGCGGGGCGACAGATACGCAGTATTTT.

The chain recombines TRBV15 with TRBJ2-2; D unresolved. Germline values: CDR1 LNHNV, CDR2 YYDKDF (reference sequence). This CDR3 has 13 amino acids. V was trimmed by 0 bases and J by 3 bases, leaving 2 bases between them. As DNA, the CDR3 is TGTGCCACCAGCAGAGAGCACACCGGGGAGCTGTTTTTT. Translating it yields CATSREHTGELFF.

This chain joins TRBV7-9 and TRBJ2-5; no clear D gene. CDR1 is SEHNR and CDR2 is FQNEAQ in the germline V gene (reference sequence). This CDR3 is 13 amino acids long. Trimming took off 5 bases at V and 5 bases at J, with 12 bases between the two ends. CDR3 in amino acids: CASSPPLKETQYF. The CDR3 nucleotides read TGTGCCAGCAGCCCCCCCCTTAAGGAGACCCAGTACTTC.

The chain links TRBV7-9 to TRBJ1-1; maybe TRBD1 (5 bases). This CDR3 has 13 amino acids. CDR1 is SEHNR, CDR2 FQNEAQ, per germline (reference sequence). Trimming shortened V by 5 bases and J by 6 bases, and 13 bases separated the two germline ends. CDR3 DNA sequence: TGTGCCAGCAGCCCGGGGCAAACACCTGAAGCTTTCTTT. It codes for CASSPGQTPEAFF.

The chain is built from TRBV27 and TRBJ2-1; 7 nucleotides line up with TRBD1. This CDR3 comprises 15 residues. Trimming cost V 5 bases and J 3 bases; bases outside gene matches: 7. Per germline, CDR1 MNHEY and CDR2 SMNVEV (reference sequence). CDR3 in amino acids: CASSPSTGFYNEQFF. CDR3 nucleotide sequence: TGTGCCAGCAGTCCTTCGACAGGGTTCTACAATGAGCAGTTCTTC.

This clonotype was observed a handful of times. The CDR3 loop is CSARDLDGGRETQYF. CDR3 DNA sequence: TGCAGTGCTAGAGACCTAGACGGGGGACGGGAGACCCAGTACTTC. The chain is built from TRBV20-1 and TRBJ2-5; D might be TRBD2 (6 bases). Germline loops: CDR1 DFQATT, CDR2 SNEGSKA (reference sequence). Trimming removed 0 bases at V and 5 bases at J, with 16 bases between. CDR3 size: 15 residues.

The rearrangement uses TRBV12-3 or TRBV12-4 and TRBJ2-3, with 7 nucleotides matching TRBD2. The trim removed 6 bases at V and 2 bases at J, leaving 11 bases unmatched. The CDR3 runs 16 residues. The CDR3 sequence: CASSSLEAGVTDTQYF. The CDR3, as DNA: TGTGCCAGCAGCTCGTTGGAGGCGGGGGTCACAGATACGCAGTATTTT.